Listed here are 10 T cell receptor beta chains from one sample, sequenced in a study of cytomegalovirus exposure and HLA in healthy donors. 13 Jbeta primers and 60 Vbeta primers were used for the PCR. The data were produced by immunoSEQ multiplex PCR, yet TCRdb's version contains in-frame clones alone and is incomplete. This sample has tens of thousands of clones; almost 85% occur once, and the top ten carry 4.5% to 7%. Source material: PBMCs. These receptors originate from a woman aged 18-30 years in good health and CMV-seropositive.

The rearrangement joins TRBV7-2 to TRBJ2-7, with 12 bases aligning to TRBD2. CDR3 size: 14 residues. Trimming at V came to 7 bases and at J to 5 bases, leaving 6 bases not matched to a gene. In germline, CDR1 is SGHTA, CDR2 FQGNSA. The CDR3 DNA reads as TGTGCCAGCAACAGACTAGCGGGAGTGAACGAGCAGTACTTC. Translating gives CASNRLAGVNEQYF.

This clone was seen only a few times. V gene TRBV4-1 combines with J gene TRBJ2-7; tentative D call: TRBD1 (5 bases). From germline, CDR1 is MGHRA and CDR2 YSYEKL. V lost 3 bases, J lost 3 bases, and 18 bases lay in between. This CDR3 has 16 amino acids. The CDR3 protein is CASSHSQDTRLYEQYF. The CDR3 region has the DNA TGCGCCAGCAGCCACTCCCAGGACACCCGGCTCTACGAGCAGTACTTC.

The chain uses TRBV28 and TRBJ2-6, with D unclear. The CDR3 spans 14 residues. Germline V gene lookup returns CDR1 MDHEN and CDR2 SYDVKM. V lost 2 bases and J 1 base, leaving 3 bases between the germline ends. The CDR3 reads CASSLLSGANVLTF. DNA of the CDR3: TGTGCCAGCAGTTTACTATCTGGGGCCAACGTCCTGACTTTC.

The chain employs TRBV27 and TRBJ2-7, with D possibly being TRBD2 (6 bases). CDR1 and CDR2 from the germline V gene are MNHEY and SMNVEV (reference sequence). CDR3 length: 13 residues. The ends were cut back, 5 bases at V and 2 bases at J, with 10 bases in the middle. The chain's CDR3 is CASSVAGPYEQYF. The CDR3 DNA reads TGTGCCAGCAGTGTTGCGGGACCCTACGAGCAGTACTTC.

V is TRBV7-3 and J is TRBJ2-2; TRBD1 is a possible D gene (5 bases). Per germline, CDR1 SGHTA and CDR2 FQGTGA. This CDR3 has 14 amino acids. V was pared by 5 bases and J by 1 base, with 8 bases between. In DNA form, the CDR3 reads TGTGCCAGCAGCGTTCAGGGGAACACCGGGGAGCTGTTTTTT. This translates into CASSVQGNTGELFF.

This chain uses TRBV18 with TRBJ1-5; 7 bases are shared with TRBD1. The junction had 13 bases not matched to a gene; V was cut back by 5 bases and J by 9 bases. The length of the CDR3 is 15 residues. Germline lookup yields CDR1 KGHSH and CDR2 LQKENI. This chain's CDR3 is CASSFRQGSVSPQHF. As DNA, the CDR3 is TGTGCCAGCTCATTTCGACAGGGCTCCGTGTCGCCCCAGCATTTT.

V and J are TRBV5-8 and TRBJ1-1, with D unclear. This CDR3 has 14 residues. In germline, CDR1 is SGHTS, CDR2 YDEGEE. V lost 0 bases, J lost 4 bases, and 10 bases lay in between. The CDR3 here is CASSLAGGFTEAFF. The CDR3, as DNA: TGTGCCAGCAGCTTGGCCGGCGGGTTCACTGAAGCTTTCTTT.

This clone is a singleton in its sample. The V and J genes are TRBV6-5 and TRBJ2-2, with D unclear. The CDR3 consists of 12 residues. From germline, CDR1 is MNHEY and CDR2 SVGAGI. Trimming took 6 bases from V and 3 from J, leaving 5 bases between them. The CDR3 sequence: CASRLYTGELFF. Here the CDR3 DNA reads TGTGCCAGCAGACTTTACACCGGGGAGCTGTTTTTT.

This chain uses TRBV6-1 with TRBJ2-1; 10 nucleotides agree with TRBD1. The V and J ends lost 6 bases and 9 bases, in that order; junction bases with no gene match: 11. The germline V gene encodes CDR1 MNHNS and CDR2 SASEGT. The CDR3 consists of 15 residues. CDR3 in DNA: TGTGCCAGCAGACCGATGACAGGGGGCCGTGGTGAGCAGTTCTTC. It encodes CASRPMTGGRGEQFF.

This chain connects TRBV4-1 to TRBJ1-3; the D gene is possibly TRBD1 (5 bases). Germline V lookup: CDR1 MGHRA, CDR2 YSYEKL. V dropped 3 bases and J dropped 2 bases, with 14 bases sitting between them. This CDR3 is built from 16 residues. The DNA for the CDR3 is TGCGCCAGCAGCCAGGGTTCCCCCAGGGCTGGAAACACCATATATTTT. Protein: CASSQGSPRAGNTIYF.